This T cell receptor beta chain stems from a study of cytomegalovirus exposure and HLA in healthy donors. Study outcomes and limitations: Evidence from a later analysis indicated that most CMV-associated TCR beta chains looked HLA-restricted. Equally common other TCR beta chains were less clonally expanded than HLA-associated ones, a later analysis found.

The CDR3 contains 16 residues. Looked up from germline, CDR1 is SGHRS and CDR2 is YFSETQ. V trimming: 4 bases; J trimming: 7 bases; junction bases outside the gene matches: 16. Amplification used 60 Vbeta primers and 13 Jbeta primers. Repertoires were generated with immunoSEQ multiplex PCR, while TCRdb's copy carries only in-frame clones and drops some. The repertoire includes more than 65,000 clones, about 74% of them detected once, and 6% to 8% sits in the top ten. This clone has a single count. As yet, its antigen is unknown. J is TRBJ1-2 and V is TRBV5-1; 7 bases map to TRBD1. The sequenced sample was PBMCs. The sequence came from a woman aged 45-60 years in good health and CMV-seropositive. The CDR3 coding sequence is TGCGCCAGCAGCAGGGGGGCCGGGACAGATTCTTCTGGCTACACCTTC. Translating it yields CASSRGAGTDSSGYTF. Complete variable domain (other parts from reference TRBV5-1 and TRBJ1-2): KAGVTQTPRYLIKTRGQQVTLSCSPISGHRSVSWYQQTPGQGLQFLFEYFSETQRNKGNFPGRFSGRQFSNSRSEMNVSTLELGDSALYLCASSRGAGTDSSGYTFGSGTRLTVV.